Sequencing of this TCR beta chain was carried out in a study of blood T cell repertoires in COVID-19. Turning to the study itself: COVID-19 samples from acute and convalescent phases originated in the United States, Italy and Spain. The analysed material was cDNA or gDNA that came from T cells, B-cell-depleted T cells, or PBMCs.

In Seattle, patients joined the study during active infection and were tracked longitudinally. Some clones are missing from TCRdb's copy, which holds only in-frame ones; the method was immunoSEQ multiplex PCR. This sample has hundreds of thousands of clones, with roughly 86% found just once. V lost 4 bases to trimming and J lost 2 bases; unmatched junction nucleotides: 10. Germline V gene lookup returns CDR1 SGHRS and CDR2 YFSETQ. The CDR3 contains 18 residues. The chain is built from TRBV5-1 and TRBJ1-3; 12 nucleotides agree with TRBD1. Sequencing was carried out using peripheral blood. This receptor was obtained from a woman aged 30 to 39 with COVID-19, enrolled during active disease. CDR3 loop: CASSPGQGARVTGNTIYF. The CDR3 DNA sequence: TGCGCCAGCAGCCCGGGACAGGGGGCGCGGGTGACTGGAAACACCATATATTTT.